Listed here are 23 T cell receptor beta chains from one sample, sequenced in a study of blood T cell repertoires in COVID-19. This table comes from immunoSEQ multiplex PCR, and its TCRdb copy is limited to in-frame clones, with some not included. Of about 44,000 clones in the sample, 80% to 90% were seen once. The sample consisted of peripheral blood. These receptors all stem from a human donor in a cohort sampled during active COVID-19.

DNA of the CDR3: TGTGCCAGCAGTCGAGGGGACACAAGAGTCAATGAGCAGTTCTTC. Translation gives CASSRGDTRVNEQFF. The V call is TRBV27, the J call TRBJ2-1; D is perhaps TRBD1 (6 bases). CDR1 is MNHEY, CDR2 SMNVEV, per germline (reference sequence). The CDR3 is made up of 15 amino acids. The V end was cut by 5 bases, the J end by 6 bases, with 17 bases between.

The V and J genes are TRBV6-2 or TRBV6-3 and TRBJ1-1; TRBD1 agrees at 8 bases. The CDR3 is 14 residues long. Germline V lookup: CDR1 MNHEY, CDR2 SVGEGT. Unmatched junction bases numbered 7, after V lost 6 bases and J lost 4 bases. The CDR3 nucleotides are TGTGCCAGCAGCCTGACAGGGGAAGGCACTGAAGCTTTCTTT. This encodes CASSLTGEGTEAFF.

For the CDR3, the DNA is TGTGCCTGGAGGGGTTGGGAGGAGTACACAGATACGCAGTATTTT. It yields the protein CAWRGWEEYTDTQYF. The J gene is TRBJ2-3, the V gene TRBV30; D is perhaps TRBD2 (6 bases). Germline assignment: CDR1 GTSNPN and CDR2 SVGIG (reference sequence). Deletions cut 3 bases from V and 2 bases from J, with 15 bases between. The CDR3 has 15 amino acids. Full variable domain (outside the CDR3, taken from reference TRBV30 and TRBJ2-3): SQTIHQWPATLVQPVGSPLSLECTVEGTSNPNLYWYRQAAGRGLQLLFYSVGIGQISSEVPQNLSASRPQDRQFILSSKKLLLSDSGFYLCAWRGWEEYTDTQYFGPGTRLTVL.

V is TRBV7-2 and J is TRBJ2-1, with 7 bases identical to TRBD2. The V segment lost 5 bases and the J segment 5 bases; nucleotides outside the gene matches: 12. CDR3 size: 16 residues. Germline-derived CDR1 and CDR2 are SGHTA and FQGNSA. CDR3 sequence (DNA): TGTGCCAGCAGCCGCCGAGCGCTAGCGGAGGACAATGAGCAGTTCTTC. Protein product: CASSRRALAEDNEQFF.

This clone was seen only a few times. The V and J genes are TRBV4-2 and TRBJ1-6, with TRBD1 identical over 7 bases. V lost 0 bases to trimming and J lost 9 bases; unmatched junction nucleotides: 5. Germline CDR1 is LGHNA and CDR2 is YNFKEQ. The CDR3 spans 15 residues. The CDR3 DNA sequence: TGTGCCAGCAGCCAAGAGACAGGGACCGTTTCACCCCTCCACTTT. It encodes CASSQETGTVSPLHF.

V gene TRBV13 combines with J gene TRBJ1-2; 7 bases are shared with TRBD1. The germline V gene has CDR1 PRHDT and CDR2 FYEKMQ (reference sequence). The CDR3 is made up of 15 amino acids. The V segment lost 0 bases and the J segment 0 bases; nucleotides outside the gene matches: 1. CDR3 residues: CASSLGGTANYGYTF. The CDR3 DNA is TGTGCCAGCAGCTTAGGCGGGACAGCTAACTATGGCTACACCTTC.

The chain joins TRBV10-3 to TRBJ2-2; D is perhaps TRBD1 (6 bases). From germline, CDR1 is ENHRY and CDR2 SYGVKD. This CDR3 has 16 residues. Trimming cost V 6 bases and J 0 bases, with 14 bases left between them. DNA of the CDR3: TGTGCCATCAGAGCCAGGACAGACCCGAACACCGGGGAGCTGTTTTTT. Its protein is CAIRARTDPNTGELFF.

This clone was detected only a few times. The chain joins TRBV19 to TRBJ2-3, with D unclear. The germline gives CDR1 LNHDA, CDR2 SQIVND (reference sequence). The CDR3 runs 14 residues. The ends were cut back, 3 bases at V and 6 bases at J, with 13 bases in the middle. The CDR3 DNA reads as TGTGCCAGTAGTATTGGTCTCGCGGCCGATACGCAGTATTTT. Translation gives CASSIGLAADTQYF. The entire variable domain, with the rest obtained from reference TRBV19 and TRBJ2-3, is as follows: DGGITQSPKYLFRKEGQNVTLSCEQNLNHDAMYWYRQDPGQGLRLIYYSQIVNDFQKGDIAEGYSVSREKKESFPLTVTSAQKNPTAFYLCASSIGLAADTQYFGPGTRLTVL.

This chain uses TRBV7-2 with TRBJ1-6; D gene uncertain. Germline assignment: CDR1 SGHTA and CDR2 FQGNSA. V lost 1 base and J lost 9, with 16 bases in between. There are 16 residues in the CDR3. This CDR3 is CASSLVWDLGSSPLHF. CDR3 bases: TGTGCCAGCAGCTTAGTGTGGGATCTTGGGAGTTCACCCCTCCACTTT.

V gene TRBV28 combines with J gene TRBJ1-5; D possibly corresponds to TRBD1 (6 bases). Trimming removed 3 bases from V and 1 base from J, with 19 bases in between. The germline gives CDR1 MDHEN, CDR2 SYDVKM. The CDR3 loop spans 18 amino acids. The CDR3 sequence is CASSLTLRTGLSNQPQHF. The CDR3 nucleotides are TGTGCCAGCAGTTTGACCCTTCGAACAGGGTTGAGCAATCAGCCCCAGCATTTT.

This clone was seen only a few times. The V gene is TRBV4-2, the J gene TRBJ2-3; 7 bases match TRBD2. CDR3 size: 16 residues. From germline, CDR1 is LGHNA and CDR2 YNFKEQ. The V segment lost 0 bases and the J segment 0 bases; nucleotides outside the gene matches: 3. The CDR3 region is CASSQEYGGSTDTQYF. For the CDR3, the DNA is TGTGCCAGCAGCCAAGAGTACGGGGGGAGCACAGATACGCAGTATTTT.

This chain joins TRBV4-3 and TRBJ2-5, with 8 bases identical to TRBD2. Germline V gene sequence: CDR1 LGHNA, CDR2 YSLEER. The CDR3 is 15 amino acids. Trimming cost V 2 bases and J 5 bases; bases outside gene matches: 7. CDR3 coding DNA: TGCGCCAGCAGCCAATTAGATGCTAGCGGGGAGACCCAGTACTTC. This encodes CASSQLDASGETQYF.

This sequence joins TRBV19 and TRBJ2-2; D remains unclear. V gave up 5 bases and J gave up 4 bases, with 14 bases separating them. In germline, CDR1 is LNHDA, CDR2 SQIVND (reference sequence). CDR3 length: 15 amino acids. As DNA, the CDR3 is TGTGCCAGTAGTCCCGACATCCGTGGCACCGGGGAGCTGTTTTTT. Protein product: CASSPDIRGTGELFF.

This clone was seen a few times. This chain connects TRBV5-1 to TRBJ2-5, with 7 bases matching TRBD1. Germline V lookup: CDR1 SGHRS, CDR2 YFSETQ. The V and J ends lost 3 bases and 4 bases, in that order; junction bases with no gene match: 9. This CDR3 is 15 amino acids long. CDR3 DNA: TGCGCCAGCAGCTATACAGGGGCTGTTCGAGAGACCCAGTACTTC. Protein sequence: CASSYTGAVRETQYF.

This chain links TRBV19 with TRBJ1-4; TRBD1 agrees at 10 bases. The V gene's germline CDR1 is LNHDA and CDR2 SQIVND (reference sequence). The CDR3 consists of 19 residues. Trimming took 3 bases from V and 0 from J; bases not matched to a gene: 10. The CDR3, as DNA: TGTGCCAGTAGTATCGGACCGGGACAGGGGCTTGCAACTAATGAAAAACTGTTTTTT. The encoded protein is CASSIGPGQGLATNEKLFF.

With regard to this clone: In the same sample, other DNA sequences code for this CDR3. The CDR3 spells CASRPGTGANYGYTF. The DNA for the CDR3 is TGCGCCAGCAGGCCCGGGACAGGTGCCAACTATGGCTACACCTTC. The chain combines TRBV10-2 with TRBJ1-2; 8 nucleotides match TRBD1. CDR1 and CDR2 from the germline V gene are WSHSY and SAAADI. The CDR3 has 15 amino acids. The ends lost 6 bases at V and 2 bases at J; junction bases unmatched: 8.

V usage is TRBV9 and J usage is TRBJ1-2; 9 nucleotides match TRBD1. Trimming removed 4 bases from V and 7 bases from J; junction bases left unmatched: 5. Per the germline V gene, CDR1 is SGDLS and CDR2 is YYNGEE. This CDR3 is 13 amino acids long. CDR3: CASSLTGGSGYTF. CDR3 DNA sequence: TGTGCCAGCAGCCTTACAGGGGGCAGTGGCTACACCTTC.

The V call is TRBV4-2, the J call TRBJ2-1, with 10 bases matching TRBD2. The CDR3 loop spans 18 amino acids. J was trimmed by 7 bases and V by 0 bases; bases with no gene match: 12. CDR1 is LGHNA, CDR2 YNFKEQ, per germline. In DNA, the CDR3 is TGTGCCAGCAGCCAAGATTGGTCTAGCGGGGGCGTTAGGAATGAGCAGTTCTTC. Translating gives CASSQDWSSGGVRNEQFF.

The chain uses TRBV6-2 or TRBV6-3 and TRBJ2-3; TRBD2 matches 14 bases. The CDR3 extends over 16 amino acids. Germline V gene data show CDR1 as MNHEY and CDR2 as SVGEGT. Trimming at V came to 4 bases and at J to 11 bases, leaving 11 bases not matched to a gene. DNA of the CDR3: TGTGCCAGCAGTTCACGGACTAGCGGGGGGATAATTAGGCAGTATTTT. Protein: CASSSRTSGGIIRQYF.

This rearrangement joins TRBV12-3 or TRBV12-4 to TRBJ2-5, with a tentative D call TRBD2 (5 bases). The CDR3 loop spans 12 amino acids. Trimming took 4 bases from V and 3 from J, leaving 6 bases between them. The CDR3 DNA reads as TGTGCCAGCAGTTCGCGGGAAGAGACCCAGTACTTC. Protein product: CASSSREETQYF.

This clone appeared a single time. The V and J genes are TRBV19 and TRBJ1-4; D uncertain. Germline V lookup: CDR1 LNHDA, CDR2 SQIVND (reference sequence). The CDR3 is 15 amino acids. V was cut by 4 bases and J by 1 base, with 10 bases left in between. CDR3 protein: CASSNRQQTNEKLFF. DNA for the CDR3: TGTGCCAGTAGTAACCGACAACAAACTAATGAAAAACTGTTTTTT.

This clone was detected only once. J is TRBJ2-3 and V is TRBV2; TRBD2 agrees at 7 bases. With 7 bases clipped from V and 2 bases from J, the junction kept 9 bases outside the gene matches. The CDR3 covers 15 residues. Germline loops: CDR1 SNHLY, CDR2 FYNNEI. The CDR3 region has the DNA TGTGCCAGCAACAGTTGGCGGGAGACCACAGATACGCAGTATTTT. Its translation: CASNSWRETTDTQYF.

The chain couples TRBV30 to TRBJ2-3, with D unresolved. V was pared by 0 bases and J by 4 bases, with 8 bases between. Germline assignment: CDR1 GTSNPN and CDR2 SVGIG (reference sequence). CDR3 length: 13 amino acids. The CDR3 here is CAWSVNRADTQYF. The DNA of the CDR3 is TGTGCCTGGAGTGTAAATCGAGCAGATACGCAGTATTTT.